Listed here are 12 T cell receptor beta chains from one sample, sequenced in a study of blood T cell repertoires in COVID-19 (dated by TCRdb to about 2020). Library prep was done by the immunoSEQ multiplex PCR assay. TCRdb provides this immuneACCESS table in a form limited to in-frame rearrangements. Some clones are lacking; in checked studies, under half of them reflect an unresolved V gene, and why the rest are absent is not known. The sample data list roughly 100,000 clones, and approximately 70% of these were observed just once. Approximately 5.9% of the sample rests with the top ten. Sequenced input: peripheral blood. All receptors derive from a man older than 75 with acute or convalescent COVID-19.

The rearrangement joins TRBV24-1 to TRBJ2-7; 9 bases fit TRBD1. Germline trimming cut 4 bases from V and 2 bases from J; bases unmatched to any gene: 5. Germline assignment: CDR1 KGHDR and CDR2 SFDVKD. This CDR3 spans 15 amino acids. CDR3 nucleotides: TGTGCCACCAGTGACTCTGGACAGGGGACCTACGAGCAGTACTTC. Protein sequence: CATSDSGQGTYEQYF.

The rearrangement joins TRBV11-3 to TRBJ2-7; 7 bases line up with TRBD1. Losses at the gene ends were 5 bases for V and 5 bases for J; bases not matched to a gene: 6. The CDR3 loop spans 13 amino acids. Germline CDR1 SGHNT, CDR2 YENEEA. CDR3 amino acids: CASSDTTGDEQYF. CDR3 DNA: TGTGCCAGCAGCGACACCACAGGGGACGAGCAGTACTTC.

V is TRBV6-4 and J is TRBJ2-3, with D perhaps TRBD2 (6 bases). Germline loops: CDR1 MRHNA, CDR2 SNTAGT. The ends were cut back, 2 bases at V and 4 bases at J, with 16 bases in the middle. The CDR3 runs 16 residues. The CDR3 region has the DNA TGTGCCAGCAGTGACGGGGCGGGAAGTGGATCAGATACGCAGTATTTT. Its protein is CASSDGAGSGSDTQYF.

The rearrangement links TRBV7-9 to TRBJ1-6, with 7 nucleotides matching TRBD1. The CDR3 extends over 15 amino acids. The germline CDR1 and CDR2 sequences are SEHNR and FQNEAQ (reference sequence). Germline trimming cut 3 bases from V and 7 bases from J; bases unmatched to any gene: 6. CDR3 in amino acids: CASSLIGTENSPLHF. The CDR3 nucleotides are TGTGCCAGCAGCTTGATTGGGACAGAAAATTCACCCCTCCACTTT.

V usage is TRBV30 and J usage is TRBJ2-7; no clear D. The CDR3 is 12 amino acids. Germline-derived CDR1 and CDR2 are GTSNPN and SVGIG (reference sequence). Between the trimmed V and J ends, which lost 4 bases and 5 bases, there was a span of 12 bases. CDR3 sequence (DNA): TGTGCCTGGAACCCCACACGCAACGAGCAGTACTTC. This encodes CAWNPTRNEQYF.

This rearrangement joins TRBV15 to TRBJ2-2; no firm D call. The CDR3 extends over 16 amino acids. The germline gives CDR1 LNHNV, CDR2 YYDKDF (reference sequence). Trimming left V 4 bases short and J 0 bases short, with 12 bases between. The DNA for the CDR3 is TGTGCCACCAGCACGTTAGTGTCAACGAACACCGGGGAGCTGTTTTTT. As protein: CATSTLVSTNTGELFF. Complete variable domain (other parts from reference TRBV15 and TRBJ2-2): DAMVIQNPRYQVTQFGKPVTLSCSQTLNHNVMYWYQQKSSQAPKLLFHYYDKDFNNEADTPDNFQSRRPNTSFCFLDIRSPGLGDTAMYLCATSTLVSTNTGELFFGEGSRLTVL.

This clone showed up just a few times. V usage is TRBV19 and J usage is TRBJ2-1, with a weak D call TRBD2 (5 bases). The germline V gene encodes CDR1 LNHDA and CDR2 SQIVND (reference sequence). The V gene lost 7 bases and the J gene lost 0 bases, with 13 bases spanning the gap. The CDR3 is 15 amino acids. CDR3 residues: CASTPSGSSYNEQFF. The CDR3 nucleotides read TGTGCCAGTACCCCCAGTGGGAGCTCCTACAATGAGCAGTTCTTC.

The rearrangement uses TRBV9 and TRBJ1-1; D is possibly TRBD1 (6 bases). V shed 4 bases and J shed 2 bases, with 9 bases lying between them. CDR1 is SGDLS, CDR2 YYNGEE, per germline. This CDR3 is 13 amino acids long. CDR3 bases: TGTGCCAGCAGCACGGGACACAACACTGAAGCTTTCTTT. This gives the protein CASSTGHNTEAFF.

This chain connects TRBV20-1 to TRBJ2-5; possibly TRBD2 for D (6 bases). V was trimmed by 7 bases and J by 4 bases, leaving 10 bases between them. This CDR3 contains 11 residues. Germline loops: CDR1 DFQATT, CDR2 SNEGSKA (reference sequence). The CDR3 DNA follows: TGCAGTGTGGGGGGAGGAGAGACCCAGTACTTC. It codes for CSVGGGETQYF.

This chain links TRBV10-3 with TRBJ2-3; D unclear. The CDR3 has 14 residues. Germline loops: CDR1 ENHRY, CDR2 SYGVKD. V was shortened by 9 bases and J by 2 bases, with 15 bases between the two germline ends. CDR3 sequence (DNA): TGTGCCATTGAGGTAATCGGTCACACAGATACGCAGTATTTT. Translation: CAIEVIGHTDTQYF.

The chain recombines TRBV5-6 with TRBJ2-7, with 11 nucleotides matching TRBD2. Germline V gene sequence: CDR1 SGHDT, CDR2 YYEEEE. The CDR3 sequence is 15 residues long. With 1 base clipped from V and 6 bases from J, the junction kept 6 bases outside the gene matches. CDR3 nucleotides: TGTGCCAGCAGCTTGTGGGCTAGCGGGAGGAGCGAGCAGTACTTC. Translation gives CASSLWASGRSEQYF.

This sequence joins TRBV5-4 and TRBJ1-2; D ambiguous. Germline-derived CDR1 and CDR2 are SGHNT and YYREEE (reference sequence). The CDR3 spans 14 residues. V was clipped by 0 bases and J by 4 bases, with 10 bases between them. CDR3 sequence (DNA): TGTGCCAGCAGCTTGGGTGTCAGTCGCTATGGCTACACCTTC. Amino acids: CASSLGVSRYGYTF.